Each of the 18 T cell receptor beta chains below was sequenced from the same sample in a study of blood T cell repertoires in COVID-19. Some clones are missing from TCRdb's copy, which holds only in-frame ones; the method was immunoSEQ multiplex PCR. Seen here are over 45,000 clones, 73% observed once, and the top ten hold around 19%. Source material: peripheral blood. Receptor source: a woman aged 45-65 years with active or convalescent COVID-19.

J is TRBJ1-1 and V is TRBV6-5; the match to TRBD1 covers 8 bases. The germline gives CDR1 MNHEY, CDR2 SVGAGI. The CDR3 contains 13 residues. The junction had 1 base not matched to a gene; V was cut back by 2 bases and J by 5 bases. The CDR3 sequence: CASSYNRGTEAFF. In DNA form, the CDR3 reads TGTGCCAGCAGTTACAACAGGGGGACTGAAGCTTTCTTT.

The chain recombines TRBV6-5 with TRBJ2-5; the D gene is possibly TRBD1 (5 bases). Between the trimmed V and J ends, which lost 8 bases and 6 bases, there was a span of 16 bases. This CDR3 is built from 13 residues. From germline, CDR1 is MNHEY and CDR2 SVGAGI. CDR3 residues: CASLPERGQTQYF. The CDR3 DNA follows: TGTGCCAGCCTCCCGGAAAGGGGCCAGACCCAGTACTTC.

The chain uses TRBV25-1 and TRBJ1-4, with 7 bases lining up with TRBD1. J gave up 5 bases and V 3 bases, and 9 bases lay outside the gene matches. The CDR3 sequence is 16 residues long. Germline assignment: CDR1 MGHDK and CDR2 SYGVNS. This chain's CDR3 is CASSDLGVTGNEKLFF. CDR3 bases: TGTGCCAGCAGTGATTTGGGCGTGACAGGGAATGAAAAACTGTTTTTT.

The rearrangement uses TRBV28 and TRBJ1-2, with 7 bases identical to TRBD1. V shed 4 bases and J 8 bases; nucleotides not matched to a gene: 16. CDR1 is MDHEN and CDR2 is SYDVKM in the germline V gene. The CDR3 spans 16 residues. CDR3 coding DNA: TGTGCCAGCAGTTCCTTGGGGGGACAGCATTTTAGGGGCTACACCTTC. Amino acid sequence: CASSSLGGQHFRGYTF.

The chain carries TRBV24-1 and TRBJ2-1; D is undetermined. The CDR3 extends over 12 amino acids. Germline assignment: CDR1 KGHDR and CDR2 SFDVKD. The V gene lost 4 bases and the J gene lost 2 bases, with 2 bases spanning the gap. CDR3 bases: TGTGCCACCAGTGACACCTACAATGAGCAGTTCTTC. This sequence encodes CATSDTYNEQFF.

The chain has TRBV6-5 and TRBJ2-7; D perhaps matches TRBD1 (5 bases). Trimming removed 0 bases at V and 5 bases at J, with 8 bases between. Germline CDR1 MNHEY, CDR2 SVGAGI. There are 13 residues in the CDR3. The CDR3 is CASSYSKGHEQYF. CDR3 DNA sequence: TGTGCCAGCAGTTACTCGAAGGGGCACGAGCAGTACTTC.

The chain recombines TRBV5-4 with TRBJ2-2; TRBD2 agrees at 12 bases. This CDR3 spans 16 amino acids. CDR1 and CDR2 from the germline V gene are SGHNT and YYREEE (reference sequence). The J segment lost 4 bases and the V segment lost 4 bases, leaving 5 bases of the junction unmatched. CDR3 amino acids: CASSPRLAGATGELFF. Written as DNA, the CDR3 is TGTGCCAGCAGCCCCAGACTAGCGGGAGCCACCGGGGAGCTGTTTTTT.

The rearrangement joins TRBV10-2 to TRBJ2-7, with D possibly TRBD1 on 5 matching bases. The CDR3 spans 13 residues. V lost 2 bases to trimming and J lost 4 bases, with 9 bases between them. Germline values: CDR1 WSHSY, CDR2 SAAADI. The CDR3 reads CASSEDRAYEQYF. CDR3 DNA sequence: TGCGCCAGCAGTGAGGACAGAGCGTACGAGCAGTACTTC.

The rearrangement uses TRBV5-1 and TRBJ2-1; 7 positions agree with TRBD2. In germline, CDR1 is SGHRS, CDR2 YFSETQ. The length of the CDR3 is 15 residues. The V gene end was trimmed by 0 bases and the J gene end by 2 bases; junction bases not matched to a gene: 2. The CDR3 coding sequence is TGCGCCAGCAGCTTGGCGGCGGGGGCCTACAATGAGCAGTTCTTC. Its translation is CASSLAAGAYNEQFF.

Concerning this clone itself: A read error may be the cause here, since a much bigger clone is one base away. The V call is TRBV7-9, the J call TRBJ2-5, with 9 bases matching TRBD1. Germline V gives CDR1 SEHNR, CDR2 FQNEAQ (reference sequence). V gave up 6 bases and J gave up 1 base; unmatched junction bases: 9. The CDR3 consists of 16 residues. In DNA form, the CDR3 reads TGTGCCAGCAGATCGAACAGGGGGCACAGCCAAGAGACCCAGTACTTC. It yields the protein CASRSNRGHSQETQYF.

The CDR3 nucleotides read TGTGCCAGCAGTGAAGCCGACAGGGGGGTAGGCAATGAGCAGTTCTTC. Its translation is CASSEADRGVGNEQFF. The chain employs TRBV6-1 and TRBJ2-1; 9 nucleotides line up with TRBD1. V shed 0 bases and J 6 bases; nucleotides not matched to a gene: 6. Per the germline V gene, CDR1 is MNHNS and CDR2 is SASEGT. CDR3 size: 16 residues.

This clone showed up just a few times. The chain is built from TRBV2 and TRBJ2-6, with D unclear. The CDR3 contains 13 residues. CDR1 is SNHLY and CDR2 is FYNNEI in the germline V gene. V was cut by 6 bases and J by 5 bases, with 8 bases left in between. CDR3 sequence reads: CASRPVRANVLTF. The CDR3 DNA reads TGTGCCAGCAGGCCGGTACGGGCCAACGTCCTGACTTTC.

V is TRBV29-1 and J is TRBJ1-5, with 8 bases fitting TRBD1. J was trimmed by 1 base and V by 7 bases; bases with no gene match: 3. This CDR3 is 13 amino acids long. Germline CDR1 reads SQVTM; CDR2 reads ANQGSEA. CDR3 residues: CSAGQGSNQPQHF. CDR3 DNA: TGCAGCGCTGGACAGGGAAGCAATCAGCCCCAGCATTTT.

The table lists this clone with a count of one. CDR3 nucleotide sequence: TGCAGTGCACCTGCTAGTACTGAGCAGTTCTTC. As protein: CSAPASTEQFF. The rearrangement joins TRBV20-1 to TRBJ2-1; no reliable D call. This CDR3 has 11 amino acids. V was trimmed by 6 bases and J by 9 bases, leaving 12 bases between them. The V gene's germline CDR1 is DFQATT and CDR2 SNEGSKA (reference sequence).

The chain couples TRBV7-9 to TRBJ2-3; 15 bases align to TRBD2. This CDR3 has 17 amino acids. V was clipped by 5 bases and J by 5 bases; unmatched bases: 8. Germline-derived CDR1 and CDR2 are SEHNR and FQNEAQ (reference sequence). The CDR3, as DNA: TGTGCCAGCAGCCCAGGACTAGCGGGAGGGAGGATAGATACGCAGTATTTT. It codes for CASSPGLAGGRIDTQYF.

V usage is TRBV27 and J usage is TRBJ1-2; D possibly corresponds to TRBD1 (5 bases). V was clipped by 0 bases and J by 5 bases, with 7 bases between them. There are 13 residues in the CDR3. Per the germline V gene, CDR1 is MNHEY and CDR2 is SMNVEV (reference sequence). CDR3 nucleotide sequence: TGTGCCAGCAGTTTATCCAGGGCTTATGGCTACACCTTC. This translates into CASSLSRAYGYTF.

The chain is built from TRBV10-3 and TRBJ2-5, with 15 bases matching TRBD2. Germline CDR1 and CDR2: ENHRY and SYGVKD. The CDR3 is made up of 20 amino acids. V lost 5 bases to trimming and J lost 4 bases; unmatched junction nucleotides: 17. The CDR3 sequence is CAISRVSGTSGRPGGETQYF. CDR3 coding DNA: TGTGCCATCAGTAGAGTGTCCGGGACTAGCGGGAGGCCGGGGGGAGAGACCCAGTACTTC.

The rearrangement joins TRBV2 to TRBJ2-7, with a tentative D call TRBD2 (5 bases). The germline V and J ends were trimmed by 3 bases and 0 bases, with 12 bases remaining between them. CDR1 SNHLY and CDR2 FYNNEI come from the germline V gene. The CDR3 length is 15 residues. The CDR3 DNA is TGTGCCAGCAGTGAGGAGCGGAATCTCTCCTACGAGCAGTACTTC. Translating gives CASSEERNLSYEQYF.